Detailed here is one TCR beta chain. This CDR3 has 14 amino acids. Germline CDR1 SGDLS, CDR2 YYNGEE. Trimming took 2 bases from V and 5 from J; bases not matched to a gene: 4. This sample was included in a study of blood T cell repertoires in COVID-19. Study-wide context: The samples span acute and convalescent COVID-19 from the United States, Italy and Spain.

TCRdb's copy holds only in-frame clones and misses some; the assay was immunoSEQ multiplex PCR. The sample has 55,000 to 65,000 clones; around 87% are singletons. Sequencing was done on a sample of peripheral blood. The receptor was derived from a man aged 55 to 70 with active or convalescent COVID-19. The genes are TRBV9 and TRBJ2-7; 10 bases are shared with TRBD1. CDR3 amino acids: CASSVHGQGDEQYF. The CDR3 region has the DNA TGTGCCAGCAGCGTCCACGGACAGGGGGACGAGCAGTACTTC.